One sample yielded the 15 T cell receptor beta chains listed below, sequenced in a study of T-cell reconstitution after alpha-beta-depleted transplantation in children. Unique molecular identifiers were built into the TCRbeta library. One entry per CDR3 protein, called by TCRdb with MiXCR from the PCR reads. The sample includes about 460,000 distinct CDR3 sequences, about 10% seen only once; the top ten take 14%. This specimen consisted of PBMCs, mostly from graft donor cells, obtained 180 days after TCRalphabeta/CD19-depleted stem cell transplant. These receptors were obtained from a female patient aged 2 to 10 who had a stem cell transplant for aplastic anemia, so the T cells may come from the graft donor.

This clonotype appeared a few times. V gene TRBV12-3 or TRBV12-4 combines with J gene TRBJ2-5; 9 bases are a match to TRBD2. CDR3 length: 15 amino acids. The V and J ends lost 6 bases and 7 bases, in that order; junction bases with no gene match: 12. CDR3 sequence reads: CASSWGAGGPGTQYF. The CDR3 DNA follows: TGTGCCAGCAGCTGGGGGGCGGGAGGGCCTGGGACCCAGTACTTC.

This clonotype occurred many times. Germline and junction disagree at one end, which may indicate a read error. The CDR3 loop is CASSEGGLSAFF. CDR3 sequence (DNA): TGTGCCAGCAGCGAAGGGGGACTATCAGCTTTCTTT. This rearrangement joins TRBV6-1 to TRBJ1-1; D may be TRBD1 (6 bases). CDR3 length: 12 residues. Looked up from germline, CDR1 is MNHNS and CDR2 is SASEGT.

The chain has TRBV28 and TRBJ2-1; D gene unclear. This CDR3 region has 10 residues. Trimming pared 8 bases from V and 5 bases from J, leaving 4 bases between. CDR1 and CDR2 (germline): MDHEN, SYDVKM. The CDR3 is CASGDNEQFF. The CDR3 DNA reads TGTGCCAGCGGGGACAATGAGCAGTTCTTC. The full variable domain, in which reference TRBV28 and TRBJ2-1 provide the parts outside the CDR3, is DVKVTQSSRYLVKRTGEKVFLECVQDMDHENMFWYRQDPGLGLRLIYFSYDVKMKEKGDIPEGYSVSREKKERFSLILESASTNQTSMYLCASGDNEQFFGPGTRLTVL.

This chain joins TRBV2 and TRBJ2-1; 9 bases are a match to TRBD2. CDR3 length: 15 amino acids. Germline CDR1 and CDR2: SNHLY and FYNNEI. Unmatched junction bases numbered 3, after V lost 1 base and J lost 5 bases. CDR3 in amino acids: CASSEGLAEHNEQFF. The CDR3, as DNA: TGTGCCAGCAGTGAAGGACTAGCGGAGCACAATGAGCAGTTCTTC.

The V call is TRBV6-5, the J call TRBJ2-1; D remains ambiguous. V was clipped by 0 bases and J by 7 bases, with 7 bases between them. CDR1 and CDR2 from the germline V gene are MNHEY and SVGAGI. There are 13 residues in the CDR3. This CDR3 is CASSYSVVNEQFF. The CDR3 coding sequence is TGTGCCAGCAGTTACTCGGTCGTGAATGAGCAGTTCTTC.

Details on this clonotype: At one end, the junction sequence differs from germline, possibly due to a read error. V gene TRBV29-1 combines with J gene TRBJ2-1, with no clear D. This CDR3 comprises 16 residues. CDR1 and CDR2 (germline): SQVTM, ANQGSEA. The CDR3 DNA reads as TGCACCGTTGAAGATCAGAAGCAGTGGAATAACAATGAGCAGTTCTTC. Its protein product is CTVEDQKQWNNNEQFF.

This chain links TRBV6-5 with TRBJ1-1; D ambiguous. The CDR3 runs 12 residues. Germline V CDR1 and CDR2: MNHEY, SVGAGI. V was pared by 5 bases and J by 7 bases, with 11 bases between. The CDR3 nucleotides are TGTGCCAGCAGTCGGCCGGGTGGTGAAGCTTTCTTT. Amino acid sequence: CASSRPGGEAFF.

V gene TRBV20-1 combines with J gene TRBJ1-4; D is unclear. Trimming took 1 base from V and 3 from J, leaving 3 bases between them. Germline lookup yields CDR1 DFQATT and CDR2 SNEGSKA (reference sequence). CDR3 length: 12 residues. The CDR3 bases are TGCAGTGCTAGAGGGCCTAATGAAAAACTGTTTTTT. This gives the protein CSARGPNEKLFF.

This clonotype was detected ten times or more. This chain connects TRBV4-3 to TRBJ1-5; D gene uncertain. Trimming cost V 4 bases and J 6 bases, with 19 bases left between them. This CDR3 has 16 amino acids. Germline CDR1 LGHNA, CDR2 YSLEER. CDR3 bases: TGCGCCAGCAGCCCCACGACGTGGGGAGGGCTTCAGCCCCAGCATTTT. Its protein is CASSPTTWGGLQPQHF.

The sample holds a few counts of this clonotype. The chain couples TRBV11-1 to TRBJ1-1; D is uncertain. Trimming stripped 4 bases from V and 2 bases from J, with 23 bases between. The germline CDR1 and CDR2 sequences are SGHAT and FQDESV (reference sequence). This CDR3 is 18 amino acids long. The CDR3 region is CASSSRGRVGRPNTEAFF. CDR3 in DNA: TGTGCCAGCAGCTCCCGGGGAAGGGTTGGCAGGCCAAACACTGAAGCTTTCTTT.

The V call is TRBV19, the J call TRBJ2-5, with a weak D call TRBD2 (7 bases). V gave up 3 bases and J gave up 7 bases, with 18 bases separating them. The CDR3 runs 15 residues. The germline gives CDR1 LNHDA, CDR2 SQIVND (reference sequence). The CDR3: CASSIPGPGGPTQYF. Written as DNA, the CDR3 is TGTGCCAGTAGTATTCCGGGGCCCGGGGGGCCGACCCAGTACTTC.

The rearrangement joins TRBV28 to TRBJ2-4; tentatively, D is TRBD2 (5 bases). V was clipped by 7 bases and J by 0 bases, with 16 bases between them. Per germline, CDR1 MDHEN and CDR2 SYDVKM. CDR3 length equals 16 residues. The CDR3 spells CASKTAETIAKNIQYF. In nucleotides, the CDR3 is TGTGCCAGCAAGACGGCCGAGACTATAGCCAAAAACATTCAGTACTTC.

The sample holds a few counts of this clonotype. The gene calls are TRBV30 and TRBJ1-1; 7 bases match TRBD1. After removal of 6 bases from V and 5 bases from J, the junction contained 12 bases not matched to a gene. The CDR3 runs 14 residues. CDR1 is GTSNPN, CDR2 SVGIG, per germline (reference sequence). CDR3 amino acids: CACNRGRGITEAFF. The CDR3 DNA follows: TGTGCCTGCAACAGGGGTCGGGGGATAACTGAAGCTTTCTTT.

The chain couples TRBV6-2 or TRBV6-3 to TRBJ2-1; the D gene is possibly TRBD2 (7 bases). CDR1 MNHEY and CDR2 SVGEGT come from the germline V gene. The CDR3 sequence is 15 residues long. With 6 bases removed from V and 3 bases from J, the gap between germline ends came to 15 bases. CDR3 in amino acids: CASSRTAGIYNEQFF. The CDR3 DNA reads TGTGCCAGCAGCAGGACAGCGGGGATCTACAATGAGCAGTTCTTC.

V gene TRBV30 combines with J gene TRBJ1-4; no clear D gene. The CDR3 is 10 amino acids. In germline, CDR1 is GTSNPN, CDR2 SVGIG (reference sequence). V lost 8 bases to trimming and J lost 8 bases, with 9 bases between them. This chain's CDR3 is CAGIREKLFF. The CDR3 region has the DNA TGTGCCGGGATACGGGAAAAACTGTTTTTT. The full variable domain, its missing parts supplied by reference TRBV30 and TRBJ1-4, is SQTIHQWPATLVQPVGSPLSLECTVEGTSNPNLYWYRQAAGRGLQLLFYSVGIGQISSEVPQNLSASRPQDRQFILSSKKLLLSDSGFYLCAGIREKLFFGSGTQLSVL.